One T cell receptor beta chain is described in this entry. Its antigen is not known. Nominal health characterized the donors when sampled, though unrecorded immune exposures were likely. This sample stems from a study of cytomegalovirus exposure and HLA in healthy donors. Broader study findings: Usually a TCR sequence was rare, but some public TCRs were found in many donors. Specificity of three CMV-associated chains for CMV antigens was verified in vitro.

The PCR ran on 60 Vbeta and 13 Jbeta primers. Assay: immunoSEQ multiplex PCR; the TCRdb copy retains only in-frame clones and omits some. The table shows about 120,000 clones, with around three quarters occurring only once. The CDR3 is made up of 17 amino acids. Germline CDR1 reads MDHEN; CDR2 reads SYDVKM. V shed 4 bases and J 8 bases; nucleotides not matched to a gene: 14. This clonotype was sampled from a woman in her thirties or forties in good health and CMV-seronegative. Input material: PBMCs. The gene calls are TRBV28 and TRBJ1-6, with TRBD1 identical over 7 bases. Here the CDR3 reads CASSSTGRRLGYSPLHF. The CDR3, as DNA: TGTGCCAGCAGTTCGACAGGGAGGAGACTGGGTTATTCACCCCTCCACTTT.